This TCR beta chain was sequenced for a study of blood T cells in healthy people across ages. Study conclusions and caveats: Strongly correlated with naive T cell percentage was TCR beta diversity.

This clonotype was counted between two and nine times. Its antigen is unidentified. For the second PCR, which ran for roughly 7 to 11 cycles, a sample-barcoded 5' primer and a J-beta primer mix were used. One entry per CDR3 protein, called by TCRdb with MiXCR from the 5' RACE reads. Here the sample spans 500,000 to 600,000 distinct CDR3 sequences, 25% to 30% being singletons. V shed 6 bases, J shed 2 bases, and the junction held 5 bases outside the gene matches. The CDR3 is 14 residues long. CDR1 and CDR2 from the germline V gene are DFQATT and SNEGSKA (reference sequence). This clonotype was obtained from a woman aged 65 to 85 in good health. What was sequenced was blood. The genes are TRBV20-1 and TRBJ2-5, with 11 bases that match TRBD2. Written as DNA, the CDR3 is TGCAGTGCAAGGATAGCGGGGGGGCAAGAGACCCAGTACTTC. This codes for CSARIAGGQETQYF.